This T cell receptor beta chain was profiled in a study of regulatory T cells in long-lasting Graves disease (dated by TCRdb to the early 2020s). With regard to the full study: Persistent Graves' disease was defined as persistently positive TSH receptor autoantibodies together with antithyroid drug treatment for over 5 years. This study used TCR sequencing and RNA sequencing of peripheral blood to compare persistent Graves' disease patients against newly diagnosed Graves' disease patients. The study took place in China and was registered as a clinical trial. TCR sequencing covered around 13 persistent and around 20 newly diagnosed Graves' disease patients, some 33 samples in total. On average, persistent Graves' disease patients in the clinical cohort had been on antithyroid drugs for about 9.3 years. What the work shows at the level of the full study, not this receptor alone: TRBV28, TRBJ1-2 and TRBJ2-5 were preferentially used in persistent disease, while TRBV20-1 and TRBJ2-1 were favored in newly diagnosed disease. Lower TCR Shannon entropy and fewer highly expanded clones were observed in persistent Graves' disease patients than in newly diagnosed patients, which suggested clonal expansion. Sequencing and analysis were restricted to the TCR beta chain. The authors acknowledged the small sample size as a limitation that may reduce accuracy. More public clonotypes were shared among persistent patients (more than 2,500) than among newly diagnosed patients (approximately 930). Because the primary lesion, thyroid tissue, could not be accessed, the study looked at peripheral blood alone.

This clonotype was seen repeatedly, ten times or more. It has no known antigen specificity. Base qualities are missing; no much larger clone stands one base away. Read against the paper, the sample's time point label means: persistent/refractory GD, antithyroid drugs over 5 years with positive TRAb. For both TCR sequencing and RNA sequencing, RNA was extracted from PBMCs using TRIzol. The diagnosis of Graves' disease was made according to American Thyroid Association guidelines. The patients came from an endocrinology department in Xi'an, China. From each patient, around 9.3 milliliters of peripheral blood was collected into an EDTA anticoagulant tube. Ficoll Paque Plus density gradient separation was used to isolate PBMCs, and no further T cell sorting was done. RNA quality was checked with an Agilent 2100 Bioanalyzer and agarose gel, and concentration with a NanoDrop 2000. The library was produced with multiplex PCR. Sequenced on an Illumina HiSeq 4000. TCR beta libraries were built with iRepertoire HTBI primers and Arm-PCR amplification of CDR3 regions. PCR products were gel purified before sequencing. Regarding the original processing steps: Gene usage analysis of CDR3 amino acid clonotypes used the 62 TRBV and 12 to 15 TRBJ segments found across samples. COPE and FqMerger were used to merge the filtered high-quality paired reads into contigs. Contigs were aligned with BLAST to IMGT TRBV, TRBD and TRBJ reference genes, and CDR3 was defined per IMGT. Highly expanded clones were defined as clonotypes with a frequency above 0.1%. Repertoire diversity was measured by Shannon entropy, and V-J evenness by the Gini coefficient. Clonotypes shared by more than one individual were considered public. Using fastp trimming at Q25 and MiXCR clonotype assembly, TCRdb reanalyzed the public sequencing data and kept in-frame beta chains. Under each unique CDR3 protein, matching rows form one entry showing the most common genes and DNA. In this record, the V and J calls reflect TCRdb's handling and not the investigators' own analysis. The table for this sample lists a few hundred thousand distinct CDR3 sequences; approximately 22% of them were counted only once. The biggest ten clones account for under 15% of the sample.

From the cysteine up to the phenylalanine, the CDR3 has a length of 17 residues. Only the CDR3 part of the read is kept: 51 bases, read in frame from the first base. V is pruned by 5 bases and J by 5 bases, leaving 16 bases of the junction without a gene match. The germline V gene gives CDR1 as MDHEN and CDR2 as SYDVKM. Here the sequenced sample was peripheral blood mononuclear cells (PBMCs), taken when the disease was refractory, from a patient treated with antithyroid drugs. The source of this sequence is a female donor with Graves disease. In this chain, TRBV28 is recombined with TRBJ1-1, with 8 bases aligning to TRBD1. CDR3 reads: CASSVETYRGVSTEAFF. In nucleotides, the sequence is TGTGCCAGCAGTGTGGAGACATACAGGGGGGTTAGTACTGAAGCTTTCTTT.